The clone carrying this T cell receptor beta chain is medium-sized (0.01 to 0.1%) within its sample. The antigen remains unidentified. The source of the sample is a study of liver allograft versus peripheral blood T cells. About the research overall: Recipients' peripheral blood T cell receptor repertoires were compared with those in transplanted livers.

TCRdb itself ran the reads through MiXCR, one entry per CDR3 protein. Of some 7,200 distinct CDR3 sequences in the sample, around 16% were seen once. This CDR3 spans 13 amino acids. The germline V gene encodes CDR1 SEHNR and CDR2 FQNEAQ (reference sequence). V was clipped by 4 bases and J by 2 bases, with 8 bases between them. Study-wide results and limits: Intragraft liver T cell receptor repertoires reportedly differed from peripheral blood repertoires.

This clonotype was sampled from a human patient who had a liver transplant. Some of these T cells may belong to the graft donor. V and J are TRBV7-9 and TRBJ1-1, with a weak D call TRBD1 (6 bases). Here the CDR3 DNA reads TGTGCCAGCAGCTACAGGGACAACACTGAAGCTTTCTTT. Translation: CASSYRDNTEAFF.